Listed below are T cell receptor beta chains from one sample, sequenced in a study of PD-1 blockade in classical Hodgkin lymphoma. Sequencing was performed with immunoSEQ multiplex PCR; in TCRdb, only in-frame clones are kept and a portion is missing. The sample shows just under 40,000 clones, 77% of them seen only once. Sequences were derived from peripheral blood mononuclear cells (PBMCs), sampled before the fourth cycle of nivolumab. These receptor sequences come from a human donor with classical Hodgkin lymphoma. Each CDR3 is given with its conserved first and last residue. Fields, in order: CDR3 DNA, CDR3 protein, D gene, J gene, clone size, V gene. The D gene is left open where the match is weak. Clone size is not always given. Where it is, it says once, few, many or a class for expanded clones.

CDR3nt: TGTGCCAGCAGCGCCACTAGCGGGGGCTCCCAAGAGACCCAGTACTTC; CDR3aa: CASSATSGGSQETQYF; d_gene: TRBD2; j_gene: TRBJ2-5; abundance: NA; v_gene: TRBV9
CDR3nt: TGTGCCAGCAGCCCTGACCGGGTTCTCTACGAGCAGTACTTC; CDR3aa: CASSPDRVLYEQYF; d_gene: NA; j_gene: TRBJ2-7; abundance: NA; v_gene: TRBV7-2
CDR3nt: TGCAGCGCTAGCGGGGGGACAAACACCGGGGAGCTGTTTTTT; CDR3aa: CSASGGTNTGELFF; d_gene: TRBD2; j_gene: TRBJ2-2; abundance: once; v_gene: TRBV29-1
CDR3nt: TGTGCCAGCAGCGTCCGGGACAGGGCCGGGGAGCTGTTTTTT; CDR3aa: CASSVRDRAGELFF; d_gene: NA; j_gene: TRBJ2-2; abundance: NA; v_gene: TRBV12-1
CDR3nt: TGTGCCAGCAGACCGCCCTCCGGGACGGCTGGATACGAGCAGTACTTC; CDR3aa: CASRPPSGTAGYEQYF; d_gene: NA; j_gene: TRBJ2-7; abundance: NA; v_gene: TRBV28
CDR3nt: TGTGCCAGCAGTGATGGGGGCACAGATACGCAGTATTTT; CDR3aa: CASSDGGTDTQYF; d_gene: NA; j_gene: TRBJ2-3; abundance: NA; v_gene: TRBV6-4
CDR3nt: TGTGCCAGCAGCTTGCCGTGGGAGACCCAGTACTTC; CDR3aa: CASSLPWETQYF; d_gene: NA; j_gene: TRBJ2-5; abundance: NA; v_gene: TRBV5-8
CDR3nt: TGTGCCAGCAGCGGACAGCGCGAAAAACTGTTTTTT; CDR3aa: CASSGQREKLFF; d_gene: NA; j_gene: TRBJ1-4; abundance: NA; v_gene: TRBV6-5
CDR3nt: TGTGCCAGCAGGGGGTCTGGGGCCAACGTCCTGACTTTC; CDR3aa: CASRGSGANVLTF; d_gene: NA; j_gene: TRBJ2-6; abundance: NA; v_gene: TRBV6-6
CDR3nt: TGTGCCAGCAGCTCTCGGGAGTGGGGCACAGATACGCAGTATTTT; CDR3aa: CASSSREWGTDTQYF; d_gene: NA; j_gene: TRBJ2-3; abundance: once; v_gene: TRBV5-4
CDR3nt: TGTGCCAGCAGCTGCACAGGGGACTATGGCTACACCTTC; CDR3aa: CASSCTGDYGYTF; d_gene: NA; j_gene: TRBJ1-2; abundance: NA; v_gene: TRBV21-1